This T cell receptor (beta chain) stems from a study of T-cell reconstitution after alpha-beta-depleted transplantation in children. Unique molecular identifiers tagged the TCRbeta library. TCRdb ran MiXCR on the PCR reads and lists one entry per CDR3 protein. The profile shows around 340,000 distinct CDR3 sequences, 13% of them singletons. The CDR3 runs to 13 residues. Germline assignment: CDR1 SQVTM and CDR2 ANQGSEA. V trimming: 5 bases; J trimming: 5 bases; junction bases outside the gene matches: 7. V gene TRBV29-1 combines with J gene TRBJ1-2, with 8 bases matching TRBD1. The sample consisted of PBMCs, taken from the stem cell graft. The sequence derives from a human donor who donated a stem cell graft to a child with Fanconi anemia. The CDR3 DNA reads as TGCAGCGTTTTACAGGGGGATGGATATGGCTACACCTTC. This sequence encodes CSVLQGDGYGYTF.